The rows below give T cell receptor beta chains drawn from one sample of a study of response to subunit inactivated influenza vaccine. TCRdb processed the RT-PCR reads anew with MiXCR; each CDR3 protein has one entry. The sample holds around 850,000 distinct CDR3 sequences; 18% are singletons and the top ten take approximately 11%. The sample was PBMCs from blood, taken more than 4 days after vaccination. The receptors come from a man aged 50 to 59 who received an inactivated influenza vaccine. The CDR3 runs from the conserved cysteine through the conserved F or W. Fields, in order: clone size, V gene, J gene, D gene, CDR3 protein, CDR3 DNA. The D gene is left open where the match is weak. The listing skips clone size in some rows; elsewhere it reads once, few, many or a size class.

>many|TRBV20-1|TRBJ2-2|-
CSASGTNTGELFF
TGCAGTGCTAGCGGGACTAACACCGGGGAGCTGTTTTTT
>many|TRBV6-5|TRBJ2-7|-
CASNSGTLLSSEQYF
TGTGCCAGCAATTCCGGGACCCTTCTCTCAAGCGAGCAGTACTTC
>-|TRBV4-3|TRBJ2-5|-
CASSQDQGAGIAQYF
TGCGCCAGCAGCCAAGATCAAGGTGCGGGGATTGCCCAGTACTTC
>-|TRBV12-3/TRBV12-4|TRBJ2-1|-
CASSLSGSPENEQFF
TGTGCCAGCAGTTTGAGCGGCTCCCCGGAAAATGAGCAGTTCTTC
>-|TRBV4-3|TRBJ2-7|TRBD1
CASSPDREIPEQYF
TGCGCCAGCAGCCCCGACAGGGAGATCCCCGAGCAGTACTTC
>many|TRBV29-1|TRBJ2-3|TRBD2
CSVVAGEADTQYF
TGCAGCGTTGTGGCGGGGGAGGCAGATACGCAGTATTTT
>many|TRBV20-1|TRBJ1-1|-
CSARVQVRGFF
TGCAGTGCTAGAGTTCAGGTTAGGGGTTTCTTT
>-|TRBV12-3/TRBV12-4|TRBJ2-7|-
CASSLSGTQQYF
TGTGCCAGCAGTTTGTCGGGGACCCAGCAGTACTTC
>-|TRBV4-3|TRBJ1-1|TRBD1
CASSQGGGADTEAFF
TGCGCCAGCAGCCAAGGAGGGGGCGCGGACACTGAAGCTTTCTTT
>-|TRBV20-1|TRBJ2-5|TRBD2
CSARVASGMSETQYF
TGCAGTGCTAGAGTCGCTAGCGGGATGAGTGAGACCCAGTACTTC
>-|TRBV3-1|TRBJ1-3|-
CASSQGPGATGNTIYF
TGTGCCAGCAGCCAAGGCCCGGGGGCGACTGGAAACACCATATATTTT
>-|TRBV12-3/TRBV12-4|TRBJ2-3|TRBD2
CASSFTSGGADTQYF
TGTGCCAGCAGTTTCACTAGCGGGGGTGCGGATACGCAGTATTTT
>few|TRBV5-6|TRBJ2-7|-
CASSRGSRTYEQYF
TGTGCCAGCAGCCGTGGGAGTAGAACCTACGAGCAGTACTTC
>few|TRBV5-1|TRBJ1-6|TRBD1
CASSNPGQQPNSPLHF
TGCGCCAGCAGTAACCCGGGACAGCAGCCCAATTCACCCCTCCACTTT
>-|TRBV5-1|TRBJ1-2|-
CASSWGPGDGYTF
TGCGCCAGCAGCTGGGGACCTGGAGATGGCTACACCTTC
>many|TRBV5-1|TRBJ2-7|-
CASSLGSNYEQYF
TGCGCCAGCAGCTTGGGCTCGAACTACGAGCAGTACTTC
>few|TRBV12-3/TRBV12-4|TRBJ2-2|TRBD2
CASSFWQGGAGELFF
TGTGCCAGCAGTTTTTGGCAGGGAGGGGCCGGGGAGCTGTTTTTT
>-|TRBV9|TRBJ2-2|TRBD2
CASRPGLAGVGSTGELFF
TGTGCCAGCAGGCCGGGACTAGCGGGAGTTGGATCCACCGGGGAGCTGTTTTTT
>-|TRBV12-3/TRBV12-4|TRBJ1-5|-
CASSLADGYSNQPQHF
TGTGCCAGCAGTTTAGCGGACGGGTATAGCAATCAGCCCCAGCATTTT
>few|TRBV5-6|TRBJ1-3|-
CASSLRGYSGNTIYF
TGTGCCAGCAGCTTGAGGGGGTACTCTGGAAACACCATATATTTT
>-|TRBV28|TRBJ1-3|-
CASNRPSGNTIYF
TGTGCCAGCAATCGTCCCTCTGGAAACACCATATATTTT
>few|TRBV7-9|TRBJ2-1|-
CASRETGLEQFF
TGTGCCAGCAGGGAAACAGGGCTCGAGCAGTTCTTC